This passage covers 31 T cell receptor beta chains from one sample sequenced in a study of blood T cell repertoires in COVID-19. Assay: immunoSEQ multiplex PCR; the TCRdb copy retains only in-frame clones and omits some. The profile covers 200,000 to 300,000 clones, with 80% to 90% appearing a single time and 8% to 10% taken by the ten largest. Sequencing was done on a sample of PBMCs or T cells enriched from blood (not recorded which). All receptors come from a man between 40 and 49 years old who had recovered from COVID-19.

V usage is TRBV9 and J usage is TRBJ2-2, with a tentative D call TRBD1 (5 bases). The germline CDR1 and CDR2 sequences are SGDLS and YYNGEE. The CDR3 sequence is 13 residues long. Trimming took off 3 bases at V and 4 bases at J, with 7 bases between the two ends. CDR3 DNA: TGTGCCAGCAGCGCGCAGGGCACCGGGGAGCTGTTTTTT. Protein sequence: CASSAQGTGELFF.

The V and J genes are TRBV11-3 and TRBJ2-2, with D perhaps matching TRBD1 (6 bases). The CDR3 is 15 residues long. Between the trimmed V and J ends, which lost 7 bases and 3 bases, there was a span of 15 bases. Germline CDR1 SGHNT, CDR2 YENEEA. The chain's CDR3 is CASNYLGGDTGELFF. CDR3 nucleotide sequence: TGTGCCAGCAACTATCTTGGGGGCGACACCGGGGAGCTGTTTTTT.

This chain uses TRBV7-3 with TRBJ2-2; 8 bases map to TRBD2. The trim removed 5 bases at V and 4 bases at J, leaving 9 bases unmatched. Germline CDR1 and CDR2: SGHTA and FQGTGA. The length of the CDR3 is 16 residues. In nucleotides, the CDR3 is TGTGCCAGCAGCCCCAGTCCGGGACTAGTCACCGGGGAGCTGTTTTTT. Translation: CASSPSPGLVTGELFF.

The rearrangement joins TRBV28 to TRBJ1-5, with 8 bases lining up with TRBD1. The CDR3 is made up of 17 amino acids. Germline CDR1 reads MDHEN; CDR2 reads SYDVKM. Unmatched junction bases numbered 13, after V lost 5 bases and J lost 4 bases. This chain's CDR3 is CASSPGTGSGKNQPQHF. The CDR3 DNA reads TGTGCCAGCAGTCCCGGGACAGGCAGCGGTAAAAATCAGCCCCAGCATTTT. Combining the CDR3 with reference TRBV28 and TRBJ1-5 gives the whole variable domain DVKVTQSSRYLVKRTGEKVFLECVQDMDHENMFWYRQDPGLGLRLIYFSYDVKMKEKGDIPEGYSVSREKKERFSLILESASTNQTSMYLCASSPGTGSGKNQPQHFGDGTRLSIL.

The chain links TRBV28 to TRBJ1-1; D call uncertain. The V gene lost 8 bases and the J gene lost 11 bases, with 12 bases spanning the gap. This CDR3 has 10 amino acids. Per the germline V gene, CDR1 is MDHEN and CDR2 is SYDVKM. CDR3 in DNA: TGTGCCAGCCTCCGGGGTAGGGCTTTCTTT. This translates into CASLRGRAFF.

The chain joins TRBV5-4 to TRBJ2-1, with D perhaps matching TRBD2 (6 bases). Germline V lookup: CDR1 SGHNT, CDR2 YYREEE (reference sequence). Trimming removed 4 bases from V and 0 bases from J, with 20 bases in between. The CDR3 is 18 residues long. The CDR3 loop is CASSTEIGLGGSYNEQFF. CDR3 DNA sequence: TGTGCCAGCAGCACAGAGATTGGATTGGGGGGCTCCTACAATGAGCAGTTCTTC.

This rearrangement joins TRBV7-9 to TRBJ2-1; D may be TRBD2 (7 bases). V shed 5 bases and J shed 7 bases, with 18 bases lying between them. The CDR3 runs to 15 residues. Germline V CDR1 and CDR2: SEHNR, FQNEAQ (reference sequence). The CDR3 sequence: CASSPEGGARNEQFF. CDR3 nucleotides: TGTGCCAGCAGCCCCGAGGGGGGGGCGCGGAATGAGCAGTTCTTC. Full variable domain (outside the CDR3, taken from reference TRBV7-9 and TRBJ2-1): DTGVSQNPRHKITKRGQNVTFRCDPISEHNRLYWYRQTLGQGPEFLTYFQNEAQLEKSRLLSDRFSAERPKGSFSTLEIQRTEQGDSAMYLCASSPEGGARNEQFFGPGTRLTVL.

In this sample, this clone turned up once. The rearrangement uses TRBV19 and TRBJ1-2; D might be TRBD1 (5 bases). This CDR3 has 15 amino acids. From germline, CDR1 is LNHDA and CDR2 SQIVND (reference sequence). Trimming removed 3 bases at V and 7 bases at J, with 18 bases between. CDR3 sequence (DNA): TGTGCCAGTAGTATCGGGATCGGTAGGGGAGGTGGCTACACCTTC. Translation gives CASSIGIGRGGGYTF.

This rearrangement joins TRBV12-3 or TRBV12-4 to TRBJ1-2, with 7 bases matching TRBD1. Trimming removed 1 base from V and 11 bases from J; junction bases left unmatched: 7. The CDR3 runs to 13 residues. The CDR3 DNA reads as TGTGCCAGCAGTTTAGGGGACAGAAAAATTTACACCTTC. The encoded protein is CASSLGDRKIYTF.

The CDR3 here is CAWMRAVNTEAFF. CDR3 coding DNA: TGTGCCTGGATGAGGGCAGTGAACACTGAAGCTTTCTTT. This sequence joins TRBV30 and TRBJ1-1; D uncertain. The CDR3 covers 13 residues. The V end lost 4 bases, the J end lost 0 bases, and 9 bases lay between the germline ends. Germline loops: CDR1 GTSNPN, CDR2 SVGIG (reference sequence).

The chain recombines TRBV5-5 with TRBJ2-1; 15 bases are shared with TRBD2. V lost 4 bases and J lost 7; bases outside the gene matches: 6. The CDR3 runs 16 residues. The germline V gene encodes CDR1 SGHKS and CDR2 YYEKEE (reference sequence). CDR3 nucleotide sequence: TGTGCCAGCAGCCCATCCGGGACTAGCGGGAGGAATGAGCAGTTCTTC. It specifies CASSPSGTSGRNEQFF.

The chain carries TRBV29-1 and TRBJ2-3; D gene ambiguous. V lost 4 bases to trimming and J lost 0 bases, with 5 bases between them. The CDR3 extends over 12 amino acids. Germline V CDR1 and CDR2: SQVTM, ANQGSEA. The CDR3 reads CSVGESTDTQYF. The CDR3 nucleotides are TGCAGCGTTGGCGAAAGCACAGATACGCAGTATTTT.

The J gene is TRBJ1-2, the V gene TRBV29-1; D is ambiguous. This CDR3 is built from 13 residues. V lost 1 base to trimming and J lost 2 bases, with 8 bases between them. In germline, CDR1 is SQVTM, CDR2 ANQGSEA. In DNA form, the CDR3 reads TGCAGCGTTGAAGGTGAGAGGAACTATGGCTACACCTTC. It specifies CSVEGERNYGYTF. The full variable domain, rest sourced from reference TRBV29-1 and TRBJ1-2, is SAVISQKPSRDICQRGTSLTIQCQVDSQVTMMFWYRQQPGQSLTLIATANQGSEATYESGFVIDKFPISRPNLTFSTLTVSNMSPEDSSIYLCSVEGERNYGYTFGSGTRLTVV.

CDR3 nucleotide sequence: TGTGCCAGCAGCCAAGGGAGGTCTGAGCAGTTCTTC. This translates into CASSQGRSEQFF. The V call is TRBV4-2, the J call TRBJ2-1, with D possibly TRBD2 on 5 matching bases. Germline CDR1 and CDR2: LGHNA and YNFKEQ. The ends were cut back, 1 base at V and 9 bases at J, with 7 bases in the middle. The CDR3 loop spans 12 amino acids.

CDR3 DNA: TGTGCCAGCAGGTCCCGGGAAACCTACAATGAGCAGTTCTTC. Amino acids: CASRSRETYNEQFF. The chain recombines TRBV2 with TRBJ2-1; maybe TRBD2 (5 bases). The CDR3 has 14 residues. V lost 6 bases to trimming and J lost 2 bases, with 11 bases between them. The germline gives CDR1 SNHLY, CDR2 FYNNEI. Full variable domain (outside the CDR3, taken from reference TRBV2 and TRBJ2-1): EPEVTQTPSHQVTQMGQEVILRCVPISNHLYFYWYRQILGQKVEFLVSFYNNEISEKSEIFDDQFSVERPDGSNFTLKIRSTKLEDSAMYFCASRSRETYNEQFFGPGTRLTVL.

The chain uses TRBV6-5 and TRBJ2-7, with 10 bases aligning to TRBD1. There are 14 residues in the CDR3. V lost 6 bases, J lost 7 bases, and 9 bases stayed unmatched. Germline loops: CDR1 MNHEY, CDR2 SVGAGI. CDR3: CASSRDRGRWEQYF. The CDR3 DNA reads TGTGCCAGCAGCCGCGACAGGGGGCGGTGGGAGCAGTACTTC.

The chain has TRBV6-1 and TRBJ1-2, with 8 bases matching TRBD1. Germline CDR1 is MNHNS and CDR2 is SASEGT. CDR3 length equals 15 residues. Germline trimming cut 1 base from V and 4 bases from J; bases unmatched to any gene: 5. CDR3 in DNA: TGTGCCAGCAGTGAAGATGACAGGGGAGGCTATGGCTACACCTTC. Protein product: CASSEDDRGGYGYTF.

The genes are TRBV2 and TRBJ2-2; a weak D match, TRBD1 (5 bases). V lost 5 bases and J lost 1, with 5 bases in between. Germline lookup yields CDR1 SNHLY and CDR2 FYNNEI. The CDR3 runs 13 residues. CDR3 in DNA: TGTGCCAGCAGTCAGGGGAACACCGGGGAGCTGTTTTTT. Amino acid sequence: CASSQGNTGELFF.

The chain joins TRBV2 to TRBJ2-7, with 8 bases matching TRBD1. V gave up 7 bases and J gave up 2 bases; unmatched junction bases: 19. CDR3 size: 18 residues. Germline V gene sequence: CDR1 SNHLY, CDR2 FYNNEI. This CDR3 reads CASNRQGFATRETYEQYF. CDR3 nucleotide sequence: TGTGCCAGCAATCGACAGGGGTTCGCGACTAGAGAAACCTACGAGCAGTACTTC.

The gene calls are TRBV6-5 and TRBJ2-5; 9 bases are a match to TRBD2. CDR3 size: 15 residues. V lost 6 bases and J lost 5; bases outside the gene matches: 10. Germline CDR1 MNHEY, CDR2 SVGAGI. The CDR3 here is CASRTRREGGETQYF. DNA of the CDR3: TGTGCCAGCAGGACGAGGCGGGAGGGCGGCGAGACCCAGTACTTC.

The genes are TRBV3-1 (or the pseudogene TRBV3-2) and TRBJ2-6, with TRBD1 matching 7 bases. V was pared by 1 base and J by 2 bases, with 11 bases of the junction left unmatched. Per the germline V gene, CDR1 is LGHDT and CDR2 is YNNKEL (reference sequence). CDR3 length: 19 residues. CDR3 sequence (DNA): TGTGCCAGCAGCCAAGGCCCGCGGACAGGCAAGGCTGGGGCCAACGTCCTGACTTTC. Protein product: CASSQGPRTGKAGANVLTF.

This chain connects TRBV6-5 to TRBJ1-1; D is perhaps TRBD1 (6 bases). V was clipped by 4 bases and J by 4 bases, with 19 bases between them. CDR3 length equals 16 residues. Germline CDR1 is MNHEY and CDR2 is SVGAGI. The CDR3 sequence: CASSLRRGPPGTEAFF. CDR3 DNA sequence: TGTGCCAGCAGTTTGCGCAGGGGTCCCCCGGGCACTGAAGCTTTCTTT.

This chain connects TRBV28 to TRBJ2-7, with D possibly matching TRBD2 (6 bases). Per the germline V gene, CDR1 is MDHEN and CDR2 is SYDVKM. The V end was cut by 2 bases, the J end by 0 bases, with 17 bases between. The CDR3 length is 17 residues. CDR3 nucleotides: TGTGCCAGCAGTTTAGGTAGCGGACTCGACGGCTCCTACGAGCAGTACTTC. Translation: CASSLGSGLDGSYEQYF. Drawing the rest from reference TRBV28 and TRBJ2-7, the complete variable domain is DVKVTQSSRYLVKRTGEKVFLECVQDMDHENMFWYRQDPGLGLRLIYFSYDVKMKEKGDIPEGYSVSREKKERFSLILESASTNQTSMYLCASSLGSGLDGSYEQYFGPGTRLTVT.

The rearrangement links TRBV15 to TRBJ2-2, with a weak D call TRBD2 (7 bases). The CDR3 is 14 amino acids. With 7 bases removed from V and 0 bases from J, the gap between germline ends came to 9 bases. Germline V CDR1 and CDR2: LNHNV, YYDKDF (reference sequence). The CDR3 reads CATTGGPNTGELFF. CDR3 bases: TGTGCCACCACGGGGGGCCCGAACACCGGGGAGCTGTTTTTT.

The chain carries TRBV4-1 and TRBJ2-7; D perhaps matches TRBD2 (5 bases). This CDR3 is 13 amino acids long. V dropped 2 bases and J dropped 3 bases, with 8 bases sitting between them. Looked up from germline, CDR1 is MGHRA and CDR2 is YSYEKL. The CDR3 region is CASSQREGYEQYF. DNA for the CDR3: TGCGCCAGCAGCCAACGTGAGGGCTACGAGCAGTACTTC.

The chain links TRBV9 to TRBJ2-2; D perhaps matches TRBD1 (5 bases). Germline values: CDR1 SGDLS, CDR2 YYNGEE. The CDR3 is 16 amino acids. Trimming took off 0 bases at V and 1 base at J, with 10 bases between the two ends. CDR3 nucleotide sequence: TGTGCCAGCAGCGTAGTCCCGACAGTGAACACCGGGGAGCTGTTTTTT. Translating gives CASSVVPTVNTGELFF.

The chain joins TRBV27 to TRBJ1-5; no clear D. Trimming took 3 bases from V and 4 from J, leaving 10 bases between them. From germline, CDR1 is MNHEY and CDR2 SMNVEV (reference sequence). The CDR3 runs 14 residues. The CDR3 protein is CASSFGSGNQPQHF. CDR3 nucleotides: TGTGCCAGCAGTTTCGGGTCGGGGAATCAGCCCCAGCATTTT.

The V gene is TRBV19, the J gene TRBJ1-1; tentatively, D is TRBD1 (5 bases). Germline assignment: CDR1 LNHDA and CDR2 SQIVND (reference sequence). V was clipped by 6 bases and J by 1 base, with 15 bases between them. The CDR3 is 15 residues long. The DNA for the CDR3 is TGTGCCAGTAGGACAACAGGACGATCGAACACTGAAGCTTTCTTT. Its protein product is CASRTTGRSNTEAFF.

The V call is TRBV3-1 (or the pseudogene TRBV3-2), the J call TRBJ1-2, with TRBD1 matching 11 bases. This CDR3 has 13 residues. From germline, CDR1 is LGHDT and CDR2 YNNKEL (reference sequence). V was pared by 8 bases and J by 2 bases, with 1 base of the junction left unmatched. CDR3 in DNA: TGTGCCAGCGGGGACAGGGGGAACTATGGCTACACCTTC. Protein sequence: CASGDRGNYGYTF.

The chain recombines TRBV11-2 with TRBJ1-1, with a tentative D call TRBD1 (6 bases). The CDR3 covers 15 residues. Germline V gene sequence: CDR1 SGHAT, CDR2 FQNNGV. Trimming took 5 bases from V and 3 from J, leaving 16 bases between them. CDR3 loop: CASSAAGTRDTEAFF. The CDR3 bases are TGTGCCAGCAGCGCGGCCGGGACAAGGGACACTGAAGCTTTCTTT.

In DNA, the CDR3 is TGTGCCAGCAGTCTGGTTATGCTAGCGGGGCTCCAAGAGACCCAGTACTTC. This translates into CASSLVMLAGLQETQYF. The chain has TRBV5-4 and TRBJ2-5; 9 nucleotides line up with TRBD2. The V gene end was trimmed by 5 bases and the J gene end by 1 base; junction bases not matched to a gene: 12. The CDR3 has 17 amino acids. Per the germline V gene, CDR1 is SGHNT and CDR2 is YYREEE (reference sequence).